The 17 T cell receptor beta chains given below trace back to one sample, sequenced in a study of shared clonotypes between healthy human individuals. Naive-designated CD8 cells lacked CD45RO, were positively enriched for CCR7, and omitted terminally differentiated effector memory CD45RA+ cells. Only in-frame clones appear in the TCRdb table, and some are missing; sequencing was by immunoSEQ multiplex PCR. Found here are about 2 million clones, just under 95% of them singletons; the top ten hold approximately 1.2%. Sequencing input: naive CD8+ T cells sorted from blood. These receptors came from a man between 18 and 29 years old in good health.

This rearrangement joins TRBV19 to TRBJ1-3; tentatively, D is TRBD1 (5 bases). V was cut by 10 bases and J by 4 bases, with 11 bases left in between. Germline V gene lookup returns CDR1 LNHDA and CDR2 SQIVND (reference sequence). CDR3 length equals 12 residues. The CDR3, as DNA: TGTGCCATTACAGGTTTCGGAAACACCATATATTTT. Encoded protein: CAITGFGNTIYF.

The chain has TRBV6-4 and TRBJ2-2; 11 bases line up with TRBD2. Germline CDR1 and CDR2: MRHNA and SNTAGT. This CDR3 spans 15 amino acids. V gave up 6 bases and J gave up 1 base; unmatched junction bases: 1. The DNA of the CDR3 is TGTGCCAGCAGGGGGACTAGCGGGAACACCGGGGAGCTGTTTTTT. Its translation: CASRGTSGNTGELFF.

The gene calls are TRBV27 and TRBJ2-7; no definite D call. Trimming took 8 bases from V and 1 from J, leaving 12 bases between them. CDR1 and CDR2 from the germline V gene are MNHEY and SMNVEV (reference sequence). The CDR3 runs to 13 residues. The CDR3 loop reads CASGYLGSYEQYF. The CDR3 coding sequence is TGTGCCAGCGGATATTTAGGGTCCTACGAGCAGTACTTC.

V and J are TRBV29-1 and TRBJ2-3; D is unclear. The CDR3 is 15 amino acids. Trimming removed 0 bases at V and 0 bases at J, with 10 bases between. Germline loops: CDR1 SQVTM, CDR2 ANQGSEA. This chain's CDR3 is CSVEERVRSTDTQYF. The CDR3 region has the DNA TGCAGCGTTGAAGAGCGTGTGCGTAGCACAGATACGCAGTATTTT.

The chain recombines TRBV4-1 with TRBJ2-5; a weak D match, TRBD2 (6 bases). Germline lookup yields CDR1 MGHRA and CDR2 YSYEKL. Trimming stripped 0 bases from V and 4 bases from J, with 9 bases between. CDR3 size: 14 residues. The CDR3 nucleotides read TGCGCCAGCAGCCAAGATCGGGAGAGAGAGACCCAGTACTTC. Translation gives CASSQDRERETQYF.

The chain is built from TRBV4-1 and TRBJ2-1; D is undetermined. Germline loops: CDR1 MGHRA, CDR2 YSYEKL. Between the trimmed V and J ends, which lost 0 bases and 13 bases, there was a span of 13 bases. This CDR3 region has 13 residues. The CDR3 nucleotides read TGCGCCAGCAGCCAAGAGGCACAGTGGTTCCAGTTCTTC. Protein sequence: CASSQEAQWFQFF.

This sequence joins TRBV27 and TRBJ2-7; no reliable D call. V dropped 2 bases and J dropped 3 bases, with 11 bases sitting between them. The CDR3 extends over 14 amino acids. From germline, CDR1 is MNHEY and CDR2 SMNVEV (reference sequence). The CDR3 region is CASSLRYADYEQYF. CDR3 in DNA: TGTGCCAGCAGTTTACGGTACGCGGACTACGAGCAGTACTTC.

This clone was recorded only once. The chain is built from TRBV15 and TRBJ1-2; a weak D match, TRBD1 (6 bases). Looked up from germline, CDR1 is LNHNV and CDR2 is YYDKDF (reference sequence). The V and J ends lost 0 bases and 1 base respectively, with 12 bases between them. This CDR3 region has 16 residues. DNA of the CDR3: TGTGCCACCAGCAGAGAGCCGGGGGCCCTTAACTATGGCTACACCTTC. Its translation: CATSREPGALNYGYTF.

A single count supports this clone. This chain links TRBV5-6 with TRBJ2-3; D tentatively reads TRBD1 or TRBD2 (5 bases each). With 4 bases removed from V and 3 bases from J, the gap between germline ends came to 18 bases. CDR3 length: 16 residues. Per the germline V gene, CDR1 is SGHDT and CDR2 is YYEEEE. CDR3 residues: CASSPTGPQGTDTQYF. CDR3 coding DNA: TGTGCCAGCAGCCCCACGGGGCCTCAAGGTACAGATACGCAGTATTTT.

This clone was seen only once. The chain links TRBV19 to TRBJ2-7; D might be TRBD2 (6 bases). V lost 3 bases, J lost 4 bases, and 16 bases lay in between. Per germline, CDR1 LNHDA and CDR2 SQIVND (reference sequence). CDR3 length equals 15 residues. CDR3 bases: TGTGCCAGTAGTATGGGTTCGGGACTCGGTTACGAGCAGTACTTC. It codes for CASSMGSGLGYEQYF. Variable domain in full (rest from reference TRBV19 and TRBJ2-7): DGGITQSPKYLFRKEGQNVTLSCEQNLNHDAMYWYRQDPGQGLRLIYYSQIVNDFQKGDIAEGYSVSREKKESFPLTVTSAQKNPTAFYLCASSMGSGLGYEQYFGPGTRLTVT.

The rearrangement uses TRBV5-4 and TRBJ2-2; D might be TRBD2 (5 bases). This CDR3 contains 16 residues. V dropped 0 bases and J dropped 0 bases, with 9 bases sitting between them. In germline, CDR1 is SGHNT, CDR2 YYREEE (reference sequence). CDR3 amino acids: CASSLVSGTNTGELFF. The CDR3, as DNA: TGTGCCAGCAGCTTGGTGTCGGGGACGAACACCGGGGAGCTGTTTTTT.

This clone was seen just once. The V gene is TRBV5-4, the J gene TRBJ2-2, with unresolved D. Trimming stripped 3 bases from V and 4 bases from J, with 4 bases between. CDR3 length equals 12 residues. Germline lookup yields CDR1 SGHNT and CDR2 YYREEE (reference sequence). The CDR3 DNA follows: TGTGCCAGCAGCTCATCCACCGGGGAGCTGTTTTTT. Residues: CASSSSTGELFF.

The J gene is TRBJ2-1, the V gene TRBV15; TRBD1 aligns across 11 bases. This CDR3 region has 22 residues. From germline, CDR1 is LNHNV and CDR2 YYDKDF (reference sequence). V shed 4 bases, J shed 7 bases, and the junction held 27 bases outside the gene matches. The CDR3: CATSTPPVPGTGGLAESNEQFF. The DNA of the CDR3 is TGTGCCACCAGCACACCTCCTGTCCCCGGGACAGGGGGGCTAGCCGAATCGAATGAGCAGTTCTTC.

The chain uses TRBV5-6 and TRBJ1-2; TRBD1 is a possible D gene (5 bases). CDR3 length: 14 amino acids. Per the germline V gene, CDR1 is SGHDT and CDR2 is YYEEEE. V lost 4 bases and J 5 bases, leaving 15 bases between the germline ends. The CDR3 spells CASSVKQVVYGYTF. In DNA, the CDR3 is TGTGCCAGCAGCGTGAAACAGGTTGTGTATGGCTACACCTTC.

This sequence joins TRBV6-5 and TRBJ2-1; a possible D gene is TRBD1 (6 bases). The CDR3 loop spans 14 amino acids. V lost 2 bases and J 10 bases, leaving 15 bases between the germline ends. CDR1 MNHEY and CDR2 SVGAGI come from the germline V gene. In nucleotides, the CDR3 is TGTGCCAGCAGTTACGGCGCAGGGGCGGGCGAGCAGTTCTTC. Translating gives CASSYGAGAGEQFF.

The chain uses TRBV18 and TRBJ2-2; 7 bases are a match to TRBD1. CDR1 and CDR2 (germline): KGHSH, LQKENI. CDR3 length: 15 residues. Trimming cost V 4 bases and J 4 bases; bases outside gene matches: 6. DNA of the CDR3: TGTGCCAGCTCACTCTTACAGGGGCTCACCGGGGAGCTGTTTTTT. Its protein product is CASSLLQGLTGELFF.

The chain uses TRBV18 and TRBJ2-5; perhaps TRBD1 as D (6 bases). CDR1 is KGHSH, CDR2 LQKENI, per germline. CDR3 length: 14 amino acids. Trimming took 4 bases from V and 0 from J, leaving 9 bases between them. Here the CDR3 reads CASSLQGYQETQYF. The CDR3 DNA follows: TGTGCCAGCTCACTTCAGGGGTACCAAGAGACCCAGTACTTC.